This TCR beta chain appears in the sequencing data of a study of Graves' ophthalmopathy and Graves' hyperthyroidism. RNA transcripts provided the template for amplifying TCR beta CDR3 regions. Second-round multiplex PCR came after first-round RT-PCR with HTBI primers. From the multiplex PCR reads, TCRdb called clonotypes with MiXCR, one entry per CDR3 protein. The sample lists just over 600,000 distinct CDR3 sequences; around a fifth were seen once. Establishment of the diagnosis relied upon clinical symptoms, serum thyroxine, TRAb, thyroid ultrasound and orbital computed tomography. V was clipped by 2 bases and J by 8 bases, with 12 bases between them. The CDR3 contains 13 residues. Germline CDR1 is MNHNS and CDR2 is SASEGT.

The chain carries TRBV6-1 and TRBJ2-5, with no clear D. Sequenced sample: peripheral blood. The clonotype was recovered from a woman aged 18-35 years with stable Graves' hyperthyroidism. Some clones in this sample may be carry-over from other donors' samples. CDR3 amino acids: CASSEITTRTQYF. CDR3 nucleotide sequence: TGTGCCAGCAGTGAAATAACGACCCGAACCCAGTACTTC.